A selection of T cell receptor beta chains follows, all from one sample in a study of regulatory T cells in long-lasting Graves disease. TCRdb redid the calling of the multiplex PCR reads with MiXCR, one entry per CDR3 protein. The data contain approximately 400,000 distinct CDR3 sequences, under 15% of them singletons. These records were also assigned to another study, of T cells in Graves' hyperthyroidism and ophthalmopathy.

Here the sequenced sample was peripheral blood mononuclear cells (PBMCs), taken at new diagnosis, from a patient treated with antithyroid drugs. The receptors derive from a woman aged 25-40 years with Graves disease. CDR3s leave out the opening cysteine and the closing phenylalanine or tryptophan. The order of the fields is J gene, D gene, V gene, CDR3 protein. D genes are given only for firm matches.

j_call: TRBJ2-7; d_call: TRBD2; v_call: TRBV28; cdr3_aa: ASVGAGGYEQY
j_call: TRBJ2-3; d_call: NA; v_call: TRBV5-6; cdr3_aa: ASSLAGITDTQY
j_call: TRBJ1-2; d_call: TRBD1; v_call: TRBV28; cdr3_aa: ASSSQDRGGYGYT
j_call: TRBJ2-1; d_call: NA; v_call: TRBV30; cdr3_aa: AWSVVQAEQF
j_call: TRBJ1-4; d_call: NA; v_call: TRBV29-1; cdr3_aa: SASGWSTNEKLF
j_call: TRBJ2-3; d_call: TRBD1; v_call: TRBV7-2; cdr3_aa: ASSYRGRTDTQY
j_call: TRBJ2-3; d_call: NA; v_call: TRBV2; cdr3_aa: ASSELDGVLSDTQY
j_call: TRBJ2-6; d_call: NA; v_call: TRBV19; cdr3_aa: ASFGDSGANVLT
j_call: TRBJ2-5; d_call: NA; v_call: TRBV30; cdr3_aa: AWGEQLETQY
j_call: TRBJ2-7; d_call: NA; v_call: TRBV20-1; cdr3_aa: SARSSLSYEQY
j_call: TRBJ2-1; d_call: TRBD1; v_call: TRBV25-1; cdr3_aa: ASSDGTGEVNEQF
j_call: TRBJ2-7; d_call: NA; v_call: TRBV7-8; cdr3_aa: ASSSGPLGEQY
j_call: TRBJ2-1; d_call: TRBD2; v_call: TRBV18; cdr3_aa: ASSPPVSGSSYNEQF
j_call: NA; d_call: TRBD2; v_call: TRBV7-9; cdr3_aa: ASSLDLRLPGGWEETQY
j_call: TRBJ1-6; d_call: NA; v_call: TRBV3-1; cdr3_aa: ASSQDPGAKNSPLH
j_call: TRBJ2-7; d_call: NA; v_call: TRBV7-9; cdr3_aa: ASRSDSSYEQY
j_call: TRBJ2-3; d_call: TRBD2; v_call: TRBV19; cdr3_aa: ASSISGVGDTQY
j_call: TRBJ1-5; d_call: NA; v_call: TRBV2; cdr3_aa: ASSEVGFNQPQH